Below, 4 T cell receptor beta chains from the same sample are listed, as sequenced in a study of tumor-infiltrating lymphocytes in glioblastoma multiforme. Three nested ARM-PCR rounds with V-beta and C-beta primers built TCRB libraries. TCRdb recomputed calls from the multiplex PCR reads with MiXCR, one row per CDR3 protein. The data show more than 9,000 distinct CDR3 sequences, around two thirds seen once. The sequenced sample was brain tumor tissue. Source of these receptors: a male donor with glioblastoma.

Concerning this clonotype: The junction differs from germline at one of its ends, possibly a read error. For the CDR3, the DNA is TGTGCCAGCAGCACCGGGACAGGGGATCACTACGAGCAATACTTC. This codes for CASSTGTGDHYEQYF. This rearrangement joins TRBV5-6 to TRBJ2-7; 10 bases fit TRBD1. The CDR3 runs to 15 residues. Looked up from germline, CDR1 is SGHDT and CDR2 is YYEEEE.

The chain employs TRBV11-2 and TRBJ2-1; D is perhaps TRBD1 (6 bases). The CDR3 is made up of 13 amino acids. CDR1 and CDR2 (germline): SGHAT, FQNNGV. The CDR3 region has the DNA TGTACCAACAGCTTAGATAGGGGGATTGAGCAGTTCTTC. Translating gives CTNSLDRGIEQFF.

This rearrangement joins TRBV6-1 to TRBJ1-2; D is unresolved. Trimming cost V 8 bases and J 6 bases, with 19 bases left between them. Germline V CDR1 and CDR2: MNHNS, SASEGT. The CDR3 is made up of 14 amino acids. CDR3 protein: CASLLREGGDGYTF. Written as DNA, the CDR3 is TGTGCCAGCCTTCTCAGAGAAGGAGGTGATGGCTACACCTTC.

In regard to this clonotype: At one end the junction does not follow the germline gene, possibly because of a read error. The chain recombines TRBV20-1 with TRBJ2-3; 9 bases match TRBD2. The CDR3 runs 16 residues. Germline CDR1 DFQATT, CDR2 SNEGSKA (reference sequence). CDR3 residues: CRASTISGSRTDTQYF. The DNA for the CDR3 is TGCAGAGCTAGTACGATTAGCGGGAGCCGCACAGATACGCAGTATTTT.